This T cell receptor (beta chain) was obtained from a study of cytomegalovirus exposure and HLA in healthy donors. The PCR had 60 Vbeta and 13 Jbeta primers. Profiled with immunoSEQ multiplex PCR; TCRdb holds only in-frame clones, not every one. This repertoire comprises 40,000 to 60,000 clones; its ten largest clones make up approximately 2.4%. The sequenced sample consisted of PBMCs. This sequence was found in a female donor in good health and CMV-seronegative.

CDR3 bases: TGTGCCAGCCGAACAATCCGGGACAGGGGGGCGAACACTGAAGCTTTCTTT. Translating it yields CASRTIRDRGANTEAFF. The gene calls are TRBV28 and TRBJ1-1; 11 nucleotides agree with TRBD1. CDR3 length equals 17 residues. Germline loops: CDR1 MDHEN, CDR2 SYDVKM. Losses at the gene ends were 8 bases for V and 1 base for J; bases not matched to a gene: 12. Filled out from reference TRBV28 and TRBJ1-1, the complete variable domain reads DVKVTQSSRYLVKRTGEKVFLECVQDMDHENMFWYRQDPGLGLRLIYFSYDVKMKEKGDIPEGYSVSREKKERFSLILESASTNQTSMYLCASRTIRDRGANTEAFFGQGTRLTVV.